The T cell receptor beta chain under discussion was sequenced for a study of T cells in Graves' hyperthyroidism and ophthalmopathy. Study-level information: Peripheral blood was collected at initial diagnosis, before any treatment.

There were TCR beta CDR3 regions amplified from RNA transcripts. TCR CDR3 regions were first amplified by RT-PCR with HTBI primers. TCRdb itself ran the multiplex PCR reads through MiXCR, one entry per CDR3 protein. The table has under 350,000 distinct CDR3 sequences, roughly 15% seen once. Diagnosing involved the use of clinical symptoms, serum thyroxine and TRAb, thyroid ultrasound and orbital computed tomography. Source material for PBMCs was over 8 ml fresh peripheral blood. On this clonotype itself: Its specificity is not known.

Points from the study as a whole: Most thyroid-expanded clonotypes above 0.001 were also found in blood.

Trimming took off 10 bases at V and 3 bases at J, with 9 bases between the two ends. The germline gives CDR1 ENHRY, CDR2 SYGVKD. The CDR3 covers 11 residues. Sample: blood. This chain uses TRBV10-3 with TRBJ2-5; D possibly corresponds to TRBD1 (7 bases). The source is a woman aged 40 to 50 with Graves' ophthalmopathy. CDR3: CATRGEETQYF. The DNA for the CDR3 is TGTGCCACCAGGGGGGAAGAGACCCAGTACTTC.